The 22 T cell receptor beta chains in this list originate from one sample, sequenced in a study of low-dose radiotherapy and immunotherapy resistance in tumors (dated by TCRdb to between 2021 and 2022). Read against the paper, the sample's time point label means: after trial treatment. In the paper's terms, the treatment or condition label means: LDRT plus nivolumab, ipilimumab, low-dose cyclophosphamide and aspirin (RACIN trial). The data were produced on an Illumina HiSeq 2500. To make first-strand cDNA, Superscript III was used along with a set of TRAV- and TRBV-specific primers so that both the TCRalpha and TCRbeta chains were covered. TCRs were amplified for 15 to 20 PCR cycles with Phusion, using a constant-region primer paired with the adapter attached to the V primers. TCRdb ran its own pipeline on the public reads, namely fastp trimming at Q25 and MiXCR clone calling, and kept in-frame beta chains. Rows merge per CDR3 protein into single entries with the most common DNA and genes. This sample comprises under 75,000 distinct CDR3 sequences, about a quarter of them detected only once. The ten largest clones add up to approximately 7.2% of the sample.

Sequences were derived from PBMCs, sampled after low-dose radiotherapy plus immunotherapy. These receptors all come from a male donor with prostate cancer.

Points on this clonotype: This may be a read error, as it is one base from a much larger clone. J is TRBJ2-2 and V is TRBV6-2 or TRBV6-3; 7 nucleotides match TRBD1. Germline lookup yields CDR1 MNHEY and CDR2 SVGEGT. Unmatched junction bases numbered 9, after V lost 8 bases and J lost 6 bases. The CDR3 length is 14 residues. CDR3 sequence reads: CASDRVGNSGELFF. The CDR3 DNA follows: TGTGCCAGCGACAGGGTAGGAAACTCCGGGGAGCTGTTTTTT.

The chain recombines TRBV9 with TRBJ1-1, with 8 bases fitting TRBD1. In germline, CDR1 is SGDLS, CDR2 YYNGEE. V shed 0 bases, J shed 4 bases, and the junction held 2 bases outside the gene matches. CDR3 length: 14 amino acids. DNA of the CDR3: TGTGCCAGCAGCGTAGATGGGACAGGCACTGAAGCTTTCTTT. Its protein is CASSVDGTGTEAFF.

This clonotype has a count of ten or more. The genes are TRBV7-9 and TRBJ2-5; TRBD2 agrees at 8 bases. The CDR3 has 14 residues. J gave up 5 bases and V 5 bases, and 7 bases lay outside the gene matches. Germline loops: CDR1 SEHNR, CDR2 FQNEAQ (reference sequence). In nucleotides, the CDR3 is TGTGCCAGCAGCCTCGGACTAGCAAGGGAGACCCAGTACTTC. This gives the protein CASSLGLARETQYF.

At least ten counts were recorded for this clonotype. The rearrangement uses TRBV3-1 and TRBJ2-7; TRBD2 is a possible D gene (5 bases). Germline CDR1 is LGHDT and CDR2 is YNNKEL (reference sequence). V lost 3 bases and J 5 bases, leaving 11 bases between the germline ends. The CDR3 totals 13 residues. The CDR3 is CASSHPAVNEQYF. CDR3 sequence (DNA): TGTGCCAGCAGCCACCCAGCGGTCAACGAGCAGTACTTC.

This clonotype has ten or more counts. The chain carries TRBV25-1 and TRBJ2-1, with TRBD2 as a possible D gene (5 bases). Looked up from germline, CDR1 is MGHDK and CDR2 is SYGVNS. The CDR3 is 15 amino acids. V was pared by 2 bases and J by 0 bases, with 8 bases between. CDR3 nucleotide sequence: TGTGCCAGCAGTGAAAGCGGACCCTCCTACAATGAGCAGTTCTTC. Its protein is CASSESGPSYNEQFF.

The CDR3 region has the DNA TGTGCCATCAGAGACTCCGGCGAGCAGTACTTC. It translates to CAIRDSGEQYF. V and J are TRBV10-3 and TRBJ2-7; D is unclear. V was shortened by 6 bases and J by 6 bases, with 9 bases between the two germline ends. The CDR3 has 11 residues. Germline CDR1 reads ENHRY; CDR2 reads SYGVKD.

This clonotype has ten or more counts. V and J are TRBV29-1 and TRBJ2-1, with 9 bases lining up with TRBD2. There are 13 residues in the CDR3. Per germline, CDR1 SQVTM and CDR2 ANQGSEA. The J segment lost 4 bases and the V segment lost 6 bases, leaving 4 bases of the junction unmatched. The CDR3, as DNA: TGCAGCGTAAAGACTAGCGGATACAATGAGCAGTTCTTC. Amino acids: CSVKTSGYNEQFF.

Notes on this clonotype: A far larger clone is only one base removed, so a read error is likely. This rearrangement joins TRBV6-2 or TRBV6-3 to TRBJ2-3; 12 nucleotides align to TRBD2. Germline V lookup: CDR1 MNHEY, CDR2 SVGEGT. V was clipped by 5 bases and J by 7 bases; unmatched bases: 19. This CDR3 spans 19 amino acids. CDR3 sequence: CASSTTASGRAAITNTQYF. In nucleotides, the CDR3 is TGTGCCAGCAGTACGACCGCTAGCGGGAGGGCCGCGATAACAAATACGCAGTATTTT.

CDR3 sequence (DNA): TGTGCCAGCAGCCCACGACTAGCGGGAGGCTCCAGCACAGATACGCAGTATTTT. Amino acids: CASSPRLAGGSSTDTQYF. This chain joins TRBV5-4 and TRBJ2-3; TRBD2 agrees at 13 bases. From germline, CDR1 is SGHNT and CDR2 YYREEE (reference sequence). The V and J ends lost 4 bases and 0 bases, in that order; junction bases with no gene match: 8. The CDR3 is 18 amino acids.

There are many counts of this clonotype. The chain joins TRBV28 to TRBJ2-6, with 8 bases lining up with TRBD1. The CDR3 consists of 19 residues. J was trimmed by 0 bases and V by 4 bases; bases with no gene match: 11. Germline CDR1 MDHEN, CDR2 SYDVKM. The CDR3 bases are TGTGCCAGCAGTTGGGTGGGGGTTACAGGGGGCTCTGGGGCCAACGTCCTGACTTTC. Translation: CASSWVGVTGGSGANVLTF.

The sample holds many counts of this clonotype. Germline and junction disagree at one end, which may indicate a read error. This rearrangement joins TRBV28 to TRBJ1-5; 8 nucleotides match TRBD1. Germline V gene data show CDR1 as MDHEN and CDR2 as SYDVKM. The CDR3 has 13 residues. The CDR3 DNA reads as TGCGCCAGCAGCCAGACAGGGGAGCAGCCCCAGCATTTT. Residues: CASSQTGEQPQHF. The full variable domain, with the rest looked up from reference TRBV28 and TRBJ1-5, is DVKVTQSSRYLVKRTGEKVFLECVQDMDHENMFWYRQDPGLGLRLIYFSYDVKMKEKGDIPEGYSVSREKKERFSLILESASTNQTSMYLCASSQTGEQPQHFGDGTRLSIL.

In this sample, this clonotype turned up many times. V usage is TRBV12-3 or TRBV12-4 and J usage is TRBJ1-4, with TRBD1 identical over 7 bases. J gave up 7 bases and V 3 bases, and 5 bases lay outside the gene matches. This CDR3 is built from 14 residues. CDR3 nucleotide sequence: TGTGCCAGCAGTTTTGAGGGGGCATCTGAAAAACTGTTTTTT. It encodes CASSFEGASEKLFF.

There are many counts of this clonotype. This chain uses TRBV10-3 with TRBJ1-4; 8 bases map to TRBD1. Losses at the gene ends were 3 bases for V and 3 bases for J; bases not matched to a gene: 3. Germline CDR1 ENHRY, CDR2 SYGVKD. The length of the CDR3 is 15 residues. CDR3 bases: TGTGCCATCAGTGACCTACAGGGGGCTAATGAAAAACTGTTTTTT. Translated: CAISDLQGANEKLFF.

This clonotype was observed many times. The rearrangement uses TRBV5-6 and TRBJ2-1; D uncertain. Trimming removed 0 bases at V and 9 bases at J, with 7 bases between. The CDR3 has 12 amino acids. In germline, CDR1 is SGHDT, CDR2 YYEEEE. Written as DNA, the CDR3 is TGTGCCAGCAGCTTGGCCGGCCTTGAGCAGTTCTTC. Translation: CASSLAGLEQFF.

This clonotype was seen ten or more times. This chain uses TRBV19 with TRBJ2-2; TRBD2 is a possible D gene (5 bases). CDR3 length: 17 residues. In germline, CDR1 is LNHDA, CDR2 SQIVND (reference sequence). The V end was cut by 3 bases, the J end by 0 bases, with 14 bases between. This CDR3 reads CASSIRLRTSNTGELFF. CDR3 in DNA: TGTGCCAGTAGTATTCGCCTCAGGACTTCGAACACCGGGGAGCTGTTTTTT. The complete variable domain, with remaining parts taken from reference TRBV19 and TRBJ2-2, reads DGGITQSPKYLFRKEGQNVTLSCEQNLNHDAMYWYRQDPGQGLRLIYYSQIVNDFQKGDIAEGYSVSREKKESFPLTVTSAQKNPTAFYLCASSIRLRTSNTGELFFGEGSRLTVL.

The genes are TRBV29-1 and TRBJ2-3; possible D gene TRBD2, 6 bases. The CDR3 extends over 14 amino acids. Per germline, CDR1 SQVTM and CDR2 ANQGSEA. Trimming removed 3 bases from V and 1 base from J, with 11 bases in between. The CDR3: CSVDGGSGTDTQYF. CDR3 in DNA: TGCAGCGTTGATGGAGGGTCGGGCACAGATACGCAGTATTTT.

This clonotype appeared a few times. The chain has TRBV27 and TRBJ2-7, with 7 positions matching TRBD1. With V trimmed by 6 bases and J by 13 bases, 18 bases remained unmatched. This CDR3 is built from 14 residues. The germline gives CDR1 MNHEY, CDR2 SMNVEV (reference sequence). The CDR3 sequence is CASSNHFPDRVIYF. Here the CDR3 DNA reads TGTGCCAGCAGCAACCACTTCCCCGACAGGGTAATCTACTTC.

The sample holds many counts of this clonotype. V is TRBV6-5 and J is TRBJ1-5; D uncertain. The CDR3 totals 15 residues. Between the trimmed V and J ends, which lost 3 bases and 2 bases, there was a span of 11 bases. Germline V gene sequence: CDR1 MNHEY, CDR2 SVGAGI. CDR3 sequence reads: CASSYAGNGNQPQHF. CDR3 DNA sequence: TGTGCCAGCAGTTATGCTGGGAACGGCAATCAGCCCCAGCATTTT.

In the case of this clonotype: A far larger clone is one base from this, pointing to a likely read error. The CDR3 DNA is TGTGCCAGCAGCACCCGGACTAGCGGGGGGGCGAACAATGAGCAGTACTTC. As protein: CASSTRTSGGANNEQYF. The chain uses TRBV7-2 and TRBJ2-7; 15 nucleotides align to TRBD2. After removal of 5 bases from V and 7 bases from J, the junction contained 12 bases not matched to a gene. The CDR3 is 17 amino acids. Germline V gives CDR1 SGHTA, CDR2 FQGNSA.

In the case of this clonotype: It differs at one base from a far larger clone, so likely a read error. V usage is TRBV18 and J usage is TRBJ2-7; 7 bases line up with TRBD1. Germline CDR1 reads KGHSH; CDR2 reads LQKENI. The CDR3 contains 17 residues. J lost 7 bases, V lost 4 bases, and 19 bases had no gene match. In DNA, the CDR3 is TGTGCCAGCTCACTGGCACTTAGCCGGGGACAGATCAATGAGCAGTACTTC. Translation: CASSLALSRGQINEQYF.

This clonotype was detected many times. The V call is TRBV6-2 or TRBV6-3, the J call TRBJ2-1, with 10 bases lining up with TRBD2. V shed 7 bases, J shed 6 bases, and the junction held 15 bases outside the gene matches. The CDR3 has 17 residues. The germline V gene encodes CDR1 MNHEY and CDR2 SVGEGT. The CDR3 loop is CASTNPGTSGALNEQFF. The CDR3 DNA reads as TGTGCCAGCACCAACCCGGGAACTAGCGGGGCACTCAATGAGCAGTTCTTC.

The rearrangement links TRBV23-1 to TRBJ1-1; D possibly corresponds to TRBD1 (6 bases). TRBV23-1 is flagged as an ORF with uncertain function. There are 18 residues in the CDR3. Deletions cut 2 bases from V and 4 bases from J, with 23 bases between. The CDR3 bases are TGCGCCAGCAGTCAACCTTCGAGCAAGCGGGGGGGCGGCACTGAAGCTTTCTTT. Amino acid sequence: CASSQPSSKRGGGTEAFF.